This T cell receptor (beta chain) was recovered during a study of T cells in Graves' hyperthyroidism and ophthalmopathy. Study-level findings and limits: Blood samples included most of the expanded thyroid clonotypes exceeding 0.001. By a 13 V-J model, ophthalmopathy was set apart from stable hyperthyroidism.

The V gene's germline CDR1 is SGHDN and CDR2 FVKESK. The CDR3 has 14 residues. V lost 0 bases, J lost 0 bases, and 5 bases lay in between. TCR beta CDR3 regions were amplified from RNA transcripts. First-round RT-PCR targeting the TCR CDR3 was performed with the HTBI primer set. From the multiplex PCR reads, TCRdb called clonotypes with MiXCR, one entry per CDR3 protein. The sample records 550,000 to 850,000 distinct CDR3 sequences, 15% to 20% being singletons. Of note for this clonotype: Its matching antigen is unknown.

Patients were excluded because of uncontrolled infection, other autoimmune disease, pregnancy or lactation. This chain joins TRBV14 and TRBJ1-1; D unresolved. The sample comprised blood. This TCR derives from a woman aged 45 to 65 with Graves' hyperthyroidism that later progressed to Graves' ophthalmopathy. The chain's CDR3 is CASSQDWLNTEAFF. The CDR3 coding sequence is TGTGCCAGCAGCCAAGATTGGTTGAACACTGAAGCTTTCTTT.